These 20 T cell receptor beta chains originate from one sample sequenced in a study of shared clonotypes between healthy human individuals. Cells designated naive CD8 were CD45RO-negative and were positively selected for CCR7, with terminally differentiated effector memory CD45RA+ cells excluded. TCRdb's table, derived via immunoSEQ multiplex PCR, lists solely in-frame clones and lacks some. The profile shows hundreds of thousands of clones, about 96% of them singletons. Input material: naive CD8+ T cells sorted from blood. Receptors originate from a woman aged 25 to 39 in good health.

The V gene is TRBV29-1, the J gene TRBJ2-1; unclear D gene. Per the germline V gene, CDR1 is SQVTM and CDR2 is ANQGSEA. Trimming took 8 bases from V and 6 from J, leaving 8 bases between them. The CDR3 contains 10 residues. As DNA, the CDR3 is TGCAGCTTTGCTAGCAATGAGCAGTTCTTC. Residues: CSFASNEQFF.

The chain couples TRBV4-1 to TRBJ1-1; possibly TRBD1 for D (5 bases). V was clipped by 3 bases and J by 5 bases, with 19 bases between them. The CDR3 runs 16 residues. Germline CDR1 and CDR2: MGHRA and YSYEKL. This chain's CDR3 is CASSQTLGTPGTEAFF. CDR3 DNA sequence: TGCGCCAGCAGCCAGACCCTCGGGACCCCGGGAACTGAAGCTTTCTTT.

The chain recombines TRBV2 with TRBJ2-3; the D gene is possibly TRBD2 (5 bases). The CDR3 has 16 residues. The V gene's germline CDR1 is SNHLY and CDR2 FYNNEI. V was pared by 10 bases and J by 2 bases, with 22 bases between. CDR3 in DNA: TGTGCCAACGGACTCCCCTCCCGGGCGGACACAGATACGCAGTATTTT. Translated: CANGLPSRADTDTQYF.

The V call is TRBV19, the J call TRBJ2-7; D is ambiguous. The CDR3 contains 13 residues. Trimming left V 5 bases short and J 4 bases short, with 12 bases between. CDR1 is LNHDA and CDR2 is SQIVND in the germline V gene (reference sequence). The CDR3 sequence: CASSPAIFYEQYF. The DNA of the CDR3 is TGTGCCAGTAGTCCCGCGATTTTTTACGAGCAGTACTTC.

The CDR3 bases are TGTGCCAGCAGTGACTCGATTGTAACAGCCGGGACTAGCCGAGAGACCCAGTACTTC. It encodes CASSDSIVTAGTSRETQYF. The chain uses TRBV6-4 and TRBJ2-5, with 9 bases fitting TRBD2. Trimming took 0 bases from V and 4 from J; bases not matched to a gene: 15. Germline V CDR1 and CDR2: MRHNA, SNTAGT. The CDR3 sequence is 19 residues long.

The V and J genes are TRBV4-1 and TRBJ2-1; 9 nucleotides agree with TRBD2. The CDR3 contains 15 residues. The V gene end was trimmed by 4 bases and the J gene end by 4 bases; junction bases not matched to a gene: 5. Germline V CDR1 and CDR2: MGHRA, YSYEKL. As DNA, the CDR3 is TGCGCCAGCAGCCCCCCAGCGGGAGGATACAATGAGCAGTTCTTC. Translating gives CASSPPAGGYNEQFF.

On this clone: At the DNA level, this CDR3 is encoded by other sequences in the same sample as well. V gene TRBV6-5 combines with J gene TRBJ2-7; D is ambiguous. This CDR3 contains 11 residues. From germline, CDR1 is MNHEY and CDR2 SVGAGI. Trimming took off 6 bases at V and 0 bases at J, with 3 bases between the two ends. CDR3 coding DNA: TGTGCCAGCAGGGACTCCTACGAGCAGTACTTC. This gives the protein CASRDSYEQYF.

V usage is TRBV27 and J usage is TRBJ2-2, with 7 bases aligning to TRBD2. Germline lookup yields CDR1 MNHEY and CDR2 SMNVEV (reference sequence). Trimming removed 3 bases from V and 3 bases from J; junction bases left unmatched: 7. This CDR3 comprises 16 residues. The CDR3 DNA sequence: TGTGCCAGCAGTTTCGCAGCGGGAATGGACACCGGGGAGCTGTTTTTT. This codes for CASSFAAGMDTGELFF.

This clone was recorded only once. The chain has TRBV2 and TRBJ2-7, with 7 bases lining up with TRBD2. V was clipped by 8 bases and J by 3 bases; unmatched bases: 7. The CDR3 spans 13 residues. Germline lookup yields CDR1 SNHLY and CDR2 FYNNEI. CDR3 nucleotides: TGTGCCAGCCAACTAGCGATAATCTACGAGCAGTACTTC. Amino acid sequence: CASQLAIIYEQYF.

The rearrangement joins TRBV19 to TRBJ2-1; tentatively, D is TRBD1 (5 bases). The V gene's germline CDR1 is LNHDA and CDR2 SQIVND (reference sequence). The germline V and J ends were trimmed by 3 bases and 6 bases, with 18 bases remaining between them. CDR3 length: 16 residues. The CDR3 nucleotides are TGTGCCAGTAGTATGCCCCGTTGGGGCCAGGTCAATGAGCAGTTCTTC. Translating it yields CASSMPRWGQVNEQFF.

The chain uses TRBV11-2 and TRBJ2-1, with D perhaps matching TRBD2 (5 bases). Trimming removed 0 bases at V and 7 bases at J, with 13 bases between. The CDR3 is made up of 15 amino acids. Germline V gives CDR1 SGHAT, CDR2 FQNNGV. CDR3 sequence: CASSLEGGYINEQFF. Here the CDR3 DNA reads TGTGCCAGCAGCTTAGAGGGCGGGTACATAAATGAGCAGTTCTTC.

On this clone itself: This same CDR3 is encoded by further DNA sequences in the sample. The chain carries TRBV28 and TRBJ2-1; D is undetermined. The length of the CDR3 is 13 residues. Germline CDR1 is MDHEN and CDR2 is SYDVKM. The V and J ends lost 5 bases and 0 bases respectively, with 5 bases between them. This CDR3 is CASSRSSYNEQFF. CDR3 DNA: TGTGCCAGCAGTAGGAGCTCCTACAATGAGCAGTTCTTC. The entire variable domain, with the rest obtained from reference TRBV28 and TRBJ2-1, is as follows: DVKVTQSSRYLVKRTGEKVFLECVQDMDHENMFWYRQDPGLGLRLIYFSYDVKMKEKGDIPEGYSVSREKKERFSLILESASTNQTSMYLCASSRSSYNEQFFGPGTRLTVL.

This rearrangement joins TRBV4-1 to TRBJ2-7, with 7 bases that match TRBD1. Germline V gene sequence: CDR1 MGHRA, CDR2 YSYEKL. Unmatched junction bases numbered 3, after V lost 1 base and J lost 3 bases. The CDR3 length is 14 residues. The CDR3 DNA reads TGCGCCAGCAGCCAAGTGGGACAGAACTACGAGCAGTACTTC. Amino acid sequence: CASSQVGQNYEQYF.

The genes are TRBV11-1 and TRBJ2-2; no firm D call. Looked up from germline, CDR1 is SGHAT and CDR2 is FQDESV (reference sequence). With 5 bases removed from V and 4 bases from J, the gap between germline ends came to 11 bases. The CDR3 has 14 residues. CDR3 nucleotide sequence: TGTGCCAGCAGCCCCGTATTCCGCACCGGGGAGCTGTTTTTT. It specifies CASSPVFRTGELFF.

The V gene is TRBV9, the J gene TRBJ2-1, with TRBD2 matching over 16 bases. The CDR3 loop spans 19 amino acids. From germline, CDR1 is SGDLS and CDR2 YYNGEE. With 3 bases clipped from V and 8 bases from J, the junction kept 14 bases outside the gene matches. DNA of the CDR3: TGTGCCAGCAGCGCTTCCGGGACTAGCGGGAGGGCCGGTTTCGATGAGCAGTTCTTC. Its translation: CASSASGTSGRAGFDEQFF.

The CDR3 DNA reads as TGTGCCAGCAGTTTAAAGCGGGAAGGGGCCCAGTACTTC. Its protein product is CASSLKREGAQYF. J is TRBJ2-5 and V is TRBV27; 7 nucleotides line up with TRBD2. The CDR3 consists of 13 residues. The J segment lost 9 bases and the V segment lost 2 bases, leaving 6 bases of the junction unmatched. Germline CDR1 and CDR2: MNHEY and SMNVEV (reference sequence).

The chain couples TRBV13 to TRBJ1-5, with D possibly TRBD1 on 5 matching bases. CDR1 and CDR2 (germline): PRHDT, FYEKMQ (reference sequence). V gave up 1 base and J gave up 3 bases, with 10 bases separating them. This CDR3 region has 15 residues. Here the CDR3 DNA reads TGTGCCAGCAGCTTAGCGGGGGACGCCAATCAGCCCCAGCATTTT. This sequence encodes CASSLAGDANQPQHF.

The chain is built from TRBV28 and TRBJ2-5, with D possibly matching TRBD2 (6 bases). The J call may be faulty, since TRBJ2-7 better matches the DNA end. CDR1 MDHEN and CDR2 SYDVKM come from the germline V gene. This CDR3 has 17 amino acids. The CDR3 coding sequence is TGTGCCAGCAGTATCCTTGTCTTTAGCGGTGCCTCCTACGAGCAGTACTTC. This sequence encodes CASSILVFSGASYEQYF.

This clone came up a few times. The chain recombines TRBV27 with TRBJ1-2; D gene ambiguous. The CDR3 is 12 residues long. Per the germline V gene, CDR1 is MNHEY and CDR2 is SMNVEV (reference sequence). The V end lost 6 bases, the J end lost 4 bases, and 9 bases lay between the germline ends. This CDR3 reads CASSRRGYGYTF. CDR3 bases: TGTGCCAGCAGCCGGCGTGGCTATGGCTACACCTTC.

The chain combines TRBV7-9 with TRBJ1-2; tentative D call: TRBD1 (5 bases). Trimming took off 5 bases at V and 1 base at J, with 23 bases between the two ends. In germline, CDR1 is SEHNR, CDR2 FQNEAQ (reference sequence). This CDR3 has 18 amino acids. The CDR3, as DNA: TGTGCCAGCAGCGATATTGCCAGGGATGGTGATCTTAACTATGGCTACACCTTC. Its protein product is CASSDIARDGDLNYGYTF.